The present entry profiles one TCR beta chain with its context. This record comes from a study of CD8+CD57+ T cells in acquired aplastic anemia. About the study: Mean DNA quantity obtained from sorted CD4+ and CD8+ cells was around 3.2 ug.

Genomic DNA provided the template from which TCR beta VDJ and CDR3 profiles were obtained. TCRdb processed the reads anew with MiXCR; each CDR3 protein has one entry. The sample yields 150,000 to 200,000 distinct CDR3 sequences, approximately 46% seen once. The V gene's germline CDR1 is SQVTM and CDR2 ANQGSEA. The CDR3 length is 12 residues. V dropped 5 bases and J dropped 4 bases, with 11 bases sitting between them. The origin of this receptor is a human donor in good health. Material: sorted CD4+, CD8+, or CD8+CD57+ T cells (not recorded which) from PBMCs. The V gene is TRBV29-1, the J gene TRBJ1-2; no reliable D call. CDR3 sequence reads: CSVNSKVYGYTF. The DNA of the CDR3 is TGCAGCGTTAACAGCAAAGTCTATGGCTACACCTTC.